This TCR beta chain was found in a study of OX40 agonist ivuxolimab in advanced cancers. About the research overall: Patients enrolled in dose escalation were diagnosed with hepatocellular carcinoma, melanoma, renal cell or head and neck cancer. Partial responses were recorded for three patients, including one with hepatocellular carcinoma and two with cutaneous melanoma.

Study conclusions and caveats: Some patients who did not respond also had low normalized T-cell clonal expansion. The study found among the lowest clonal expansion in partial responders at 0.1-3.0 mg/kg.

The junction had 9 bases not matched to a gene; V was cut back by 2 bases and J by 5 bases. Per the germline V gene, CDR1 is LNHNV and CDR2 is YYDKDF (reference sequence). CDR3 size: 17 residues. Some clones are missing from TCRdb's copy, which holds only in-frame ones; the method was immunoSEQ multiplex PCR. The table includes 50,000 to 75,000 clones, 75% to 85% detected once. Details on this clone: What it binds is unknown.

This sequence originates from an adult with an advanced solid tumor such as melanoma, head and neck, liver or kidney cancer. The V call is TRBV15, the J call TRBJ2-1; the match to TRBD2 covers 10 bases. This sample comprised CD4+ or CD8+ T cells sorted from blood, obtained in a trial of the OX40 agonist ivuxolimab. The CDR3: CATSRLAGVQTDNEQFF. The CDR3 region has the DNA TGTGCCACCAGCAGACTAGCGGGAGTACAAACGGACAATGAGCAGTTCTTC.